This TCR beta chain appears in the sequencing data of a study of shared clonotypes between healthy human individuals. The V gene end was trimmed by 6 bases and the J gene end by 0 bases; junction bases not matched to a gene: 4. Germline loops: CDR1 MNHEY, CDR2 SMNVEV (reference sequence). The CDR3 consists of 14 residues. Positively selected for CCR7, the CD45RO-negative cells used as naive CD8 cells excluded terminally differentiated effector memory CD45RA+ cells. The input for sorted-subset replicate PCRs was approximately 210 ng DNA, about 30,000 T cell genomes. Using immunoSEQ multiplex PCR, the repertoire was profiled, and TCRdb retains in-frame clones only, with some absent. The sample has roughly 600,000 clones, 95% to 98% seen once. Note on this clone: No antigen is known for it.

Study outcomes and limitations: Shared across a few donors were around 4.7% of the naive CD4 clonotypes. Only blood was sampled; tissue repertoires likely differ. It was the few donors that limited the genetic and exposure-history diversity represented.

Sequencing was done on a sample of naive CD8+ T cells sorted from blood. The rearrangement joins TRBV27 to TRBJ1-1, with 7 positions matching TRBD1. The clonotype originates from a man aged 25-45 years in good health. The CDR3 DNA sequence: TGTGCCAGCAGCCCTACAGGGGTGAACACTGAAGCTTTCTTT. Encoded protein: CASSPTGVNTEAFF.